The rows below give T cell receptor beta chains drawn from one sample of a study of blood T cells in healthy people across ages. TCRdb itself ran the 5' RACE reads through MiXCR, one entry per CDR3 protein. Here the sample spans 890,000 or so distinct CDR3 sequences, under 80% being singletons. Material for sequencing was blood. These TCRs come from a man aged 25-45 years in good health. Each CDR3 is given with its conserved first and last residue. A D gene is named only where the DNA matches it firmly.

>TRBD1|TRBJ1-4|TRBV12-3/TRBV12-4
CASRSQGANEKLFF
>NA|TRBJ2-6|TRBV7-3
CASSLNSGPSSGANVLTF
>NA|TRBJ2-7|TRBV7-9
CASSPGTALSEAQYF
>NA|TRBJ1-1|TRBV4-2
CASSQMRQNTEAFF
>TRBD1|TRBJ2-2|TRBV6-2/TRBV6-3
CASSPEGAGTGELFF
>NA|TRBJ2-2|TRBV30
CAWNKGRLGELFF
>TRBD1|TRBJ2-6|TRBV12-3/TRBV12-4
CASSSQGATGANVLTF
>NA|TRBJ1-4|TRBV29-1
CSVAQGKGKLFF
>NA|TRBJ1-2|TRBV20-1
CSARDITLPEGGYTF
>NA|TRBJ2-2|TRBV4-3
CASSQDLGPGSTGELFF
>TRBD1|TRBJ2-3|TRBV20-1
CSAHSRTGVLSTDTQYF
>NA|TRBJ1-2|TRBV7-2
CASSVLRWGAGGYTF
>NA|TRBJ1-2|TRBV20-1
CSAKGPGDYGYTF
>NA|TRBJ1-3|TRBV5-6
CASTRLVGGRSGNTIYF
>NA|TRBJ1-3|TRBV5-1
CASSWGSGSGTTIYF
>NA|NA|TRBV28
CASNPTGILETQYF
>NA|TRBJ2-7|TRBV11-2
CASSLVPAGSYEQYF
>TRBD1|TRBJ2-5|TRBV9
CASSVGGRETQYF
>TRBD2|TRBJ2-7|TRBV7-2
CASSLAELAGSYGEQYF
>NA|TRBJ2-1|TRBV7-2
CASSLEAKYNEQFF
>NA|TRBJ2-7|TRBV7-2
CASSLIERGSVQYF
>NA|TRBJ1-2|TRBV9
CASSVGLVDGYTF
>NA|TRBJ2-1|TRBV5-1
CARRGRGPYNEQFF
>TRBD2|TRBJ2-1|TRBV20-1
CSARVVAGGPRFNEQFF
>NA|TRBJ2-1|TRBV3-1
CASSQDHGESEQFF
>NA|NA|TRBV29-1
CSVDGYREEETQYF
>NA|TRBJ2-1|TRBV25-1
CASSEFGGQGKQFF
>TRBD2|TRBJ2-6|TRBV7-6
CASSLIAGGSSGANVLTF
>NA|NA|TRBV7-2
CASSVGGLPYEQYF
>NA|TRBJ2-7|TRBV7-2
CASSWIRDAPYEQYF
>TRBD2|TRBJ2-6|TRBV30
CAWISGVPSAGANVLTF
>TRBD1|TRBJ2-6|TRBV6-5
CASSSGTGGANVLTF
>NA|TRBJ2-1|TRBV6-2/TRBV6-3
CASSYSPTNEQFF
>NA|TRBJ1-5|TRBV27
CASTTGDGNQPQHF
>NA|TRBJ2-3|TRBV10-3
CAISATKELLHRVGTDTQYF
>NA|TRBJ1-5|TRBV6-2/TRBV6-3
CASSPGGRQPQHF
>TRBD1|TRBJ1-4|TRBV28
CASSWDREGEKLFF
>NA|TRBJ2-5|TRBV5-1
CASSYYPGRPQETQYF
>TRBD2|TRBJ2-1|TRBV28
CASATRGGIPKGSVSDEQFF
>NA|TRBJ2-1|TRBV27
CASSLSNRVNEQFF
>NA|TRBJ2-1|TRBV29-1
CSVEEASSYNEQFF
>NA|TRBJ1-6|TRBV7-9
CASSYGPADHNSPLHF
>NA|TRBJ2-3|TRBV7-9
CASSLTTNSDTQYF
>NA|TRBJ2-1|TRBV3-1
CASSQEPRAEQFF
>NA|TRBJ1-1|TRBV4-1
CASSHREQDQAFF
>TRBD1|TRBJ2-1|TRBV5-6
CASSFLTGKSYNEQFF
>TRBD2|TRBJ2-7|TRBV20-1
CSASSLAGGPEQYF
>TRBD1|TRBJ2-6|TRBV6-2/TRBV6-3
CASSWTGEFSGANVLTF
>TRBD1|TRBJ1-1|TRBV27
CASTNGPGGPTEAFF
>NA|TRBJ2-1|TRBV29-1
CSVPIGASYNEQFF
>NA|TRBJ1-5|TRBV5-8
CASSVTLARDQPQHF
>NA|TRBJ2-1|TRBV6-2/TRBV6-3
CASCGAYNEQFF
>TRBD1|TRBJ1-5|TRBV20-1
CSAGRGQGQPQHF
>NA|TRBJ1-4|TRBV15
CATSSLGAGEKLFF
>NA|TRBJ2-6|TRBV29-1
CSVDGLGANVLTF
>NA|TRBJ2-7|TRBV29-1
CSVEETASYEQYF
>TRBD2|TRBJ2-7|TRBV7-3
CASSLTPLAGGPYEQYF
>NA|TRBJ1-6|TRBV28
CASKPTRVSNSPLHF
>TRBD1|TRBJ2-1|TRBV25-1
CASSEAAGTGNGNEQFF